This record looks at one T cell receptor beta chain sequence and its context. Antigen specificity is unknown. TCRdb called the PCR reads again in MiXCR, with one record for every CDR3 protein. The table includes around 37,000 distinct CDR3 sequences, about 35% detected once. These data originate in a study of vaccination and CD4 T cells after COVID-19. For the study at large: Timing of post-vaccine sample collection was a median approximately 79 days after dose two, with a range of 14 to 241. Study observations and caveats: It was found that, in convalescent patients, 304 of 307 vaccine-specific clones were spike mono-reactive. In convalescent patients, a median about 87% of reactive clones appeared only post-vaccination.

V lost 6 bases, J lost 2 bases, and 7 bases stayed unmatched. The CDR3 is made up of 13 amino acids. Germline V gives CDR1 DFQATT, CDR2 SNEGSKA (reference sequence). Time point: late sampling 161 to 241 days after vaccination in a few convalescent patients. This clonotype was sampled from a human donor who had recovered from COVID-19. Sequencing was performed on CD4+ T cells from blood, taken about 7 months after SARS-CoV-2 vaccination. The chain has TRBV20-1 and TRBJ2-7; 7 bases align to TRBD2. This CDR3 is CSAGGWGTYEQYF. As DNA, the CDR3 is TGCAGTGCCGGGGGGTGGGGAACCTACGAGCAGTACTTC.